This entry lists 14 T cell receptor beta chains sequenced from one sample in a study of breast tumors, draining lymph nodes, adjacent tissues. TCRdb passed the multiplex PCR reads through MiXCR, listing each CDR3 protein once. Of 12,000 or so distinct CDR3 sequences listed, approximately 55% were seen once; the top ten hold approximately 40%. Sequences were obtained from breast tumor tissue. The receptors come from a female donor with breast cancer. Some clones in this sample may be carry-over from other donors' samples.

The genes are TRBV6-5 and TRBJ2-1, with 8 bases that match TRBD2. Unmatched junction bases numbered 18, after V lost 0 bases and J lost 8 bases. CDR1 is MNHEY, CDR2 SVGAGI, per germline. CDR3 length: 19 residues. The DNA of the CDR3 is TGTGCCAGCAGTTACTCCCCCAGGGTCGTTAGCGGGGTACAGCATGAGCAGTTCTTC. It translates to CASSYSPRVVSGVQHEQFF.

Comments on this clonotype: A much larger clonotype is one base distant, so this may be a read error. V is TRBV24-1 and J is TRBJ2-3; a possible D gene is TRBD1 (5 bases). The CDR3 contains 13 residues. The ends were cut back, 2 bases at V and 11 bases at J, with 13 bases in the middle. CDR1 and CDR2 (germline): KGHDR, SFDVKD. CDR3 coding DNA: TGTGCCACCAGTGATTCGACCCAGGGTATGCAGTATTTT. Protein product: CATSDSTQGMQYF.

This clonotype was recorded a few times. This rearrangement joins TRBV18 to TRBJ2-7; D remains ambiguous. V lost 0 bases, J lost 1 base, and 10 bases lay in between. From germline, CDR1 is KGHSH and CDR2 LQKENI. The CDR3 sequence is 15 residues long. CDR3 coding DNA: TGTGCCAGCTCACCACCTGGTATACAGTCCTACGAGCAGTACTTC. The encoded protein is CASSPPGIQSYEQYF.

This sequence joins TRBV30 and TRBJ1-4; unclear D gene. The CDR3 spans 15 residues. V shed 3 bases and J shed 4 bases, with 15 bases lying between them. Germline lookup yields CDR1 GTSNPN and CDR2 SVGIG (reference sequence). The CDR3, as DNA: TGTGCCTGGAGGGCTCCGGGAGAACTTAATGAAAAACTGTTTTTT. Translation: CAWRAPGELNEKLFF.

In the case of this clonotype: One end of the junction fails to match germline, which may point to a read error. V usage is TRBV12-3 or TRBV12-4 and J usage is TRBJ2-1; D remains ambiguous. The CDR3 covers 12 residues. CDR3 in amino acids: CASGPAYNEQLF. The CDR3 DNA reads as TGTGCCAGCGGCCCTGCCTACAATGAGCAGCTCTTC.

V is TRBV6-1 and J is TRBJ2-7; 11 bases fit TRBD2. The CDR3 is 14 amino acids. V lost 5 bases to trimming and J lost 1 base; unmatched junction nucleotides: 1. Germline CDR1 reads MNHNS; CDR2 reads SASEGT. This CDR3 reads CASSRTSGSYEQYF. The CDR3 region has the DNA TGTGCCAGCAGTCGGACTAGCGGGTCCTACGAGCAGTACTTC.

The CDR3: CAIRVDRTDSGELFF. CDR3 sequence (DNA): TGTGCCATCAGAGTGGACAGGACTGACTCCGGGGAGCTGTTTTTT. The chain joins TRBV10-3 to TRBJ2-2; 7 nucleotides match TRBD1. Germline loops: CDR1 ENHRY, CDR2 SYGVKD. J lost 6 bases, V lost 6 bases, and 10 bases had no gene match. The CDR3 is 15 residues long.

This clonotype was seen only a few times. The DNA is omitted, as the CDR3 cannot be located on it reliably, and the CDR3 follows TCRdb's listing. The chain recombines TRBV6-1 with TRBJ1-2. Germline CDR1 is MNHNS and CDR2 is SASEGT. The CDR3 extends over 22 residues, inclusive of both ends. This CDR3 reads CASSVITDTQYFGPDLNYGYTF.

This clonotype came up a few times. The CDR3 DNA sequence: TGTGCCAGCAGGGGGGACAGGTCCACGTACGAGCAGTACTTC. Amino acids: CASRGDRSTYEQYF. The chain is built from TRBV6-1 and TRBJ2-7; 8 nucleotides line up with TRBD1. CDR1 is MNHNS, CDR2 SASEGT, per germline. This CDR3 comprises 14 residues. The V segment lost 6 bases and the J segment 4 bases; nucleotides outside the gene matches: 8.

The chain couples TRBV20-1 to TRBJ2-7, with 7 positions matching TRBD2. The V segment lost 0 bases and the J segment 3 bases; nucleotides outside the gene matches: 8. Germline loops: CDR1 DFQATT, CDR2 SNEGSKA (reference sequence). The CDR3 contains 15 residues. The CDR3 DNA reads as TGCAGTGCTAGAGATGCGGGGAGGGGAGTCTACGAGCAGTACTTC. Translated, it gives CSARDAGRGVYEQYF.

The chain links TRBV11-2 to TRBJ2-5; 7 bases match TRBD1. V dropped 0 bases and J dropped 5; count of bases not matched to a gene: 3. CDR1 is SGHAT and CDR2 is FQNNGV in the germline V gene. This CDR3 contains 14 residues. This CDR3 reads CASSLDRRGETQYF. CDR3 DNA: TGTGCCAGCAGCTTAGATCGCAGGGGGGAGACCCAGTACTTC. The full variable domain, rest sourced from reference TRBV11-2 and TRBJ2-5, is EAGVAQSPRYKIIEKRQSVAFWCNPISGHATLYWYQQILGQGPKLLIQFQNNGVVDDSQLPKDRFSAERLKGVDSTLKIQPAKLEDSAVYLCASSLDRRGETQYFGPGTRLLVL.

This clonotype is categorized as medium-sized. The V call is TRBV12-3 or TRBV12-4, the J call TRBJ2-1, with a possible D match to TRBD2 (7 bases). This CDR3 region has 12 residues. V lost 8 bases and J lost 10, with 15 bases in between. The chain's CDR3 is CASRTPGGEQFF. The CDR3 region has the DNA TGTGCCAGCCGGACTCCGGGGGGCGAGCAGTTCTTC.

CDR3 sequence reads: CASSPGGLYEQYF. CDR3 DNA sequence: TGTGCCAGCAGCCCAGGGGGCCTATACGAGCAGTACTTC. This chain joins TRBV7-9 and TRBJ2-7, with 8 bases fitting TRBD1. V lost 5 bases and J lost 4; bases outside the gene matches: 4. This CDR3 is 13 amino acids long. Germline values: CDR1 SEHNR, CDR2 FQNEAQ (reference sequence).

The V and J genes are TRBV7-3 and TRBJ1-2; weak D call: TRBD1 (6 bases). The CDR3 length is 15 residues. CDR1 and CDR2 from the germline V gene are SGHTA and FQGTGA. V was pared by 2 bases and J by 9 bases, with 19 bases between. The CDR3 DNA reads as TGTGCCAGCAGCTTAGTGCCCGGGACAACTACTCGCTACACCTTC. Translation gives CASSLVPGTTTRYTF.